The 4 T cell receptor beta chains presented below share a single source sample, sequenced in a study of blood T cells in healthy people across ages. A sample-barcoded 5' primer and a J-beta primer mix were used in a second PCR of about 7 to 12 cycles. TCRdb recomputed calls from the 5' RACE reads with MiXCR, one row per CDR3 protein. This table holds about 1.6 million distinct CDR3 sequences, about 35% found once. The material sequenced was blood. The receptors here all came from a woman younger than 45 in good health.

The chain employs TRBV5-1 and TRBJ2-1, with 8 bases identical to TRBD2. The V segment lost 0 bases and the J segment 5 bases; nucleotides outside the gene matches: 10. CDR1 and CDR2 from the germline V gene are SGHRS and YFSETQ. There are 17 residues in the CDR3. The CDR3 bases are TGCGCCAGCAGCTTGGGACAAATGTCAGCGGGGGACAATGAGCAGTTCTTC. Amino acids: CASSLGQMSAGDNEQFF.

This clonotype occurred a few times. CDR3 sequence: CASSLDVSGASTDTQYF. CDR3 bases: TGCGCCAGCAGCTTGGATGTTAGCGGAGCCTCCACAGATACGCAGTATTTT. This chain uses TRBV5-1 with TRBJ2-3; TRBD2 is a possible D gene (6 bases). Germline loops: CDR1 SGHRS, CDR2 YFSETQ. The CDR3 length is 17 residues. V shed 0 bases and J shed 2 bases, with 16 bases lying between them.

For this clonotype: The junction does not match germline at one end; this may be a read error. The genes are TRBV15 and TRBJ2-1, with 7 bases aligning to TRBD1. Germline lookup yields CDR1 LNHNV and CDR2 YYDKDF (reference sequence). The CDR3 runs 15 residues. Here the CDR3 reads CATRMTGRSYNKQFF. CDR3 coding DNA: TGTGCCACCAGAATGACAGGGCGGAGTTACAATAAGCAGTTCTTC.

This clonotype was counted a single time. This chain connects TRBV4-1 to TRBJ1-4; D may be TRBD1 (6 bases). This CDR3 contains 17 residues. CDR1 and CDR2 (germline): MGHRA, YSYEKL. Trimming cost V 4 bases and J 2 bases, with 17 bases left between them. CDR3 in amino acids: CASSRAGRGVTNEKLFF. The CDR3 nucleotides read TGCGCCAGCAGCCGAGCAGGCAGGGGAGTTACTAATGAAAAACTGTTTTTT.